This entry features one T cell receptor (beta chain) sequence. The table came from immunoSEQ multiplex PCR; TCRdb's copy has only in-frame clones and leaves some out. The repertoire holds some 140,000 clones, over 75% seen once, with 4.5% to 7% in the top ten. This record comes from a study of T cell responses to AZD1222 COVID-19 vaccine. The V segment lost 0 bases and the J segment 4 bases; nucleotides outside the gene matches: 2. Germline loops: CDR1 SGDLS, CDR2 YYNGEE. The length of the CDR3 is 15 residues. This sequence originates from an adult who received the AZD1222 COVID-19 vaccine. The sample here was peripheral blood, taken 28 days after the second AZD1222 dose. V is TRBV9 and J is TRBJ1-2; 11 bases agree with TRBD1. CDR3 sequence: CASSVGTGGAYGYTF. The CDR3 region has the DNA TGTGCCAGCAGCGTAGGGACAGGGGGCGCCTATGGCTACACCTTC. The full variable domain, in which reference TRBV9 and TRBJ1-2 provide the parts outside the CDR3, is DSGVTQTPKHLITATGQRVTLRCSPRSGDLSVYWYQQSLDQGLQFLIQYYNGEERAKGNILERFSAQQFPDLHSELNLSSLELGDSALYFCASSVGTGGAYGYTFGSGTRLTVV.